This entry concerns a single T cell receptor (beta chain). The trim removed 5 bases at V and 5 bases at J, leaving 6 bases unmatched. The CDR3 length is 14 residues. Germline loops: CDR1 SGHAT, CDR2 FQNNGV. Authors' methods: Amplified reference gene primers provided the basis for estimating nucleated cell counts. The table came from immunoSEQ multiplex PCR; TCRdb's copy has only in-frame clones and leaves some out. V, J and clone size are taken as reported in that table, and D and trimming were inferred from the DNA itself. Of some 200,000 clones listed, around 83% are singletons. This sample was included in a study of blood T cell repertoires in COVID-19. Study in general: Specimens from acute and convalescent COVID-19 originated in the United States, Italy and Spain. T cells, B-cell-depleted T cells, or PBMCs supplied cDNA or gDNA.

The chain carries TRBV11-2 and TRBJ1-2, with 9 bases that match TRBD1. The clonotype was recovered from a woman older than 75 in a cohort sampled during active or convalescent COVID-19. Material: peripheral blood. The CDR3 DNA sequence: TGTGCCAGCAGCCCGACGACAGGGGGTTATGGCTACACCTTC. Residues: CASSPTTGGYGYTF. Variable domain in full (rest from reference TRBV11-2 and TRBJ1-2): EAGVAQSPRYKIIEKRQSVAFWCNPISGHATLYWYQQILGQGPKLLIQFQNNGVVDDSQLPKDRFSAERLKGVDSTLKIQPAKLEDSAVYLCASSPTTGGYGYTFGSGTRLTVV.